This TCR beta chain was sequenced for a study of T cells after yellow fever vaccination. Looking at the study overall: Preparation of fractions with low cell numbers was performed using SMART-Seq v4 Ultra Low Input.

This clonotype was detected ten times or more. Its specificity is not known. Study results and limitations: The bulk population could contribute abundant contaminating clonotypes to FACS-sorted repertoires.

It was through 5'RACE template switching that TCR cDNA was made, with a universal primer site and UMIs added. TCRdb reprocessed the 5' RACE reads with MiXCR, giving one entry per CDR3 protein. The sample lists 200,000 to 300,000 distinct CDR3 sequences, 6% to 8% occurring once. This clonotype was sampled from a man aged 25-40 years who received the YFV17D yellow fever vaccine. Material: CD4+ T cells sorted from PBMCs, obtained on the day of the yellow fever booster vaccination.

In DNA, the CDR3 is TGTGCCAGCAGCTCTAGCGGGATTAGCACAGATACGCAGTATTTT. This codes for CASSSSGISTDTQYF. The chain has TRBV7-6 and TRBJ2-3; 9 bases are a match to TRBD2. Trimming took 4 bases from V and 0 from J; bases not matched to a gene: 2. The CDR3 covers 15 residues. CDR1 is SGHVS, CDR2 FNYEAQ, per germline. Supplemented by reference TRBV7-6 and TRBJ2-3, the full variable domain reads GAGVSQSPRYKVTKRGQDVALRCDPISGHVSLYWYRQALGQGPEFLTYFNYEAQQDKSGLPNDRFSAERPEGSISTLTIQRTEQRDSAMYRCASSSSGISTDTQYFGPGTRLTVL.